These 13 T cell receptor beta chains were sequenced from one sample in a study of CD8 T cells in ankylosing spondylitis. Study results and limitations: A motif in TCR beta, a set of eight highly homologous variants, appeared characteristic of ankylosing spondylitis blood.

The antigens of these receptors remain unknown. TCRdb independently ran MiXCR on the 5' RACE reads; one entry per CDR3 protein. The data contain around 220,000 distinct CDR3 sequences, about 16% of them singletons. Source material: blood, either unsorted or a sorted T cell fraction (not recorded which). Receptor source: a male donor with ankylosing spondylitis.

V usage is TRBV18 and J usage is TRBJ2-7, with D possibly matching TRBD2 (5 bases). Germline-derived CDR1 and CDR2 are KGHSH and LQKENI. V lost 5 bases to trimming and J lost 7 bases, with 15 bases between them. The CDR3 covers 13 residues. This CDR3 is CASSSSSAGEQYF. CDR3 DNA: TGTGCCAGCTCATCTAGCTCCGCTGGGGAGCAGTACTTC. Full variable domain (remainder filled in from reference TRBV18 and TRBJ2-7): NAGVMQNPRHLVRRRGQEARLRCSPMKGHSHVYWYRQLPEEGLKFMVYLQKENIIDESGMPKERFSAEFPKEGPSILRIQQVVRGDSAAYFCASSSSSAGEQYFGPGTRLTVT.

This clonotype showed up many times. The genes are TRBV12-3 or TRBV12-4 and TRBJ1-3; no reliable D call. The V end lost 3 bases, the J end lost 2 bases, and 17 bases lay between the germline ends. CDR3 size: 17 residues. CDR3 nucleotides: TGTGCCAGCAGTTTTGGGCCGGAAGATATTCCTGGAAACACCATATATTTT. It is translated as CASSFGPEDIPGNTIYF.

This clonotype has a handful of counts. The CDR3 nucleotides read TGCAGTGCTACTAGCGGGGGCACAGATACGCAGTATTTT. Its translation: CSATSGGTDTQYF. This chain joins TRBV20-1 and TRBJ2-3; 9 nucleotides line up with TRBD2. Germline trimming cut 4 bases from V and 1 base from J; bases unmatched to any gene: 0. CDR1 DFQATT and CDR2 SNEGSKA come from the germline V gene (reference sequence). The CDR3 has 13 amino acids.

The V call is TRBV7-9, the J call TRBJ1-1; 8 positions agree with TRBD1. Per the germline V gene, CDR1 is SEHNR and CDR2 is FQNEAQ (reference sequence). The CDR3 is made up of 13 amino acids. V lost 6 bases and J lost 7; bases outside the gene matches: 7. CDR3 sequence reads: CASRATGGDEAFF. CDR3 nucleotide sequence: TGTGCCAGCAGAGCCACAGGGGGGGATGAAGCTTTCTTT.

This clonotype was picked up a small number of times. This rearrangement joins TRBV4-3 to TRBJ1-4; the D gene is possibly TRBD1 (5 bases). CDR3 length: 15 amino acids. Trimming cost V 2 bases and J 8 bases, with 15 bases left between them. From germline, CDR1 is LGHNA and CDR2 YSLEER. The CDR3: CASSQLWQGSEKLFF. DNA for the CDR3: TGCGCCAGCAGCCAACTCTGGCAGGGTAGCGAAAAACTGTTTTTT.

This clonotype has more than one count but fewer than ten. V is TRBV2 and J is TRBJ2-1, with TRBD2 identical over 7 bases. V was pared by 0 bases and J by 0 bases, with 5 bases of the junction left unmatched. CDR1 and CDR2 from the germline V gene are SNHLY and FYNNEI. This CDR3 spans 17 amino acids. The CDR3 protein is CASSEAMAGVSYNEQFF. For the CDR3, the DNA is TGTGCCAGCAGTGAAGCGATGGCGGGGGTCTCCTACAATGAGCAGTTCTTC.

The genes are TRBV7-9 and TRBJ2-7; 8 bases agree with TRBD1. Looked up from germline, CDR1 is SEHNR and CDR2 is FQNEAQ (reference sequence). The ends lost 1 base at V and 3 bases at J; junction bases unmatched: 5. This CDR3 region has 15 residues. The CDR3 nucleotides read TGTGCCAGCAGCTTAGGCCCGACAGGGGTCTACGAGCAGTACTTC. Protein sequence: CASSLGPTGVYEQYF.

In its sample, this clonotype was seen a few times. This rearrangement joins TRBV2 to TRBJ2-3; D is undetermined. V lost 2 bases and J 2 bases, leaving 8 bases between the germline ends. Looked up from germline, CDR1 is SNHLY and CDR2 is FYNNEI. CDR3 size: 14 residues. CDR3 DNA: TGTGCCAGCAGTGAATCGCGCAACACAGATACGCAGTATTTT. Protein product: CASSESRNTDTQYF.

The gene calls are TRBV5-6 and TRBJ2-3; 7 bases align to TRBD2. Germline trimming cut 0 bases from V and 6 bases from J; bases unmatched to any gene: 4. This CDR3 has 14 residues. Germline assignment: CDR1 SGHDT and CDR2 YYEEEE. Here the CDR3 DNA reads TGTGCCAGCAGCTTGGCTCTAGCGGCGGATACGCAGTATTTT. It translates to CASSLALAADTQYF.

This clonotype was seen ten or more times. V usage is TRBV12-3 or TRBV12-4 and J usage is TRBJ2-7; D remains ambiguous. This CDR3 is built from 12 residues. Trimming cost V 5 bases and J 4 bases, with 9 bases left between them. The CDR3 region is CASSPRTYEQYF. DNA for the CDR3: TGTGCCAGCAGTCCCAGAACATACGAGCAGTACTTC.

This sequence joins TRBV19 and TRBJ1-1; D gene uncertain. The V end was cut by 5 bases, the J end by 4 bases, with 14 bases between. The germline CDR1 and CDR2 sequences are LNHDA and SQIVND (reference sequence). The CDR3 contains 14 residues. The CDR3 protein is CASSSGSSGTEAFF. The CDR3 nucleotides are TGTGCCAGTAGTTCGGGCTCTTCGGGCACTGAAGCTTTCTTT. The full variable domain, with the rest looked up from reference TRBV19 and TRBJ1-1, is DGGITQSPKYLFRKEGQNVTLSCEQNLNHDAMYWYRQDPGQGLRLIYYSQIVNDFQKGDIAEGYSVSREKKESFPLTVTSAQKNPTAFYLCASSSGSSGTEAFFGQGTRLTVV.

This clonotype came up a few times. The rearrangement links TRBV2 to TRBJ1-1; a possible D gene is TRBD1 (5 bases). CDR3 length: 13 amino acids. Germline loops: CDR1 SNHLY, CDR2 FYNNEI. The CDR3 region is CASNRGSGTEAFF. The CDR3 DNA is TGTGCTTCAAACCGGGGCTCGGGCACTGAAGCTTTCTTT. The whole variable domain, filled in from reference TRBV2 and TRBJ1-1, reads EPEVTQTPSHQVTQMGQEVILRCVPISNHLYFYWYRQILGQKVEFLVSFYNNEISEKSEIFDDQFSVERPDGSNFTLKIRSTKLEDSAMYFCASNRGSGTEAFFGQGTRLTVV.

This clonotype was picked up a small number of times. The chain joins TRBV2 to TRBJ1-5; 7 positions match TRBD1. Germline assignment: CDR1 SNHLY and CDR2 FYNNEI. Losses at the gene ends were 3 bases for V and 4 bases for J; bases not matched to a gene: 3. The CDR3 is made up of 14 amino acids. The CDR3 loop is CASSDRGLNQPQHF. For the CDR3, the DNA is TGTGCCAGCAGTGACAGGGGGTTGAATCAGCCCCAGCATTTT.